The 2 T cell receptor beta chains below were found in one sample sequenced in a study of beta chain features in type 1 diabetes. General study results and limits: Moderate yet significant TCRB CDR3 shortening was seen in Type 1 diabetes patients in all four CD4+ subsets.

The investigators reverse transcribed all of the isolated RNA, so they sequenced expressed TCRB transcripts. This table comes from immunoSEQ multiplex PCR, and its TCRdb copy is limited to in-frame clones, with some not included. This table has a few hundred thousand clones, 8% to 10% appearing once. Antigens of these TCRs are unknown. Material: central memory CD4+ T cells from blood. All receptors come from a man aged 25-45 years with type 1 diabetes.

V is TRBV11-2 and J is TRBJ1-3; D not resolved. Germline CDR1 reads SGHAT; CDR2 reads FQNNGV. With 3 bases removed from V and 4 bases from J, the gap between germline ends came to 10 bases. CDR3 size: 14 residues. The chain's CDR3 is CASSFGVLGNTIYF. CDR3 DNA sequence: TGTGCCAGCAGCTTTGGGGTGTTGGGAAACACCATATATTTT.

The chain employs TRBV7-3 and TRBJ1-4; TRBD1 matches at 8 bases. V was pared by 2 bases and J by 6 bases, with 2 bases of the junction left unmatched. CDR1 SGHTA and CDR2 FQGTGA come from the germline V gene. The CDR3 has 14 amino acids. CDR3 amino acids: CASSLGQGYEKLFF. The CDR3 DNA sequence: TGTGCCAGCAGCTTAGGACAGGGTTATGAAAAACTGTTTTTT.